The 3 T cell receptor beta chains below come from one sample, sequenced in a study of cytomegalovirus exposure and HLA in healthy donors. TCRdb keeps only in-frame clones here, not all; method: immunoSEQ multiplex PCR. The data hold roughly 190,000 clones, with around nine tenths observed a single time. Sequencing input: PBMCs. All receptors derive from a young man in good health and CMV-seropositive.

This clone appeared a few times. The V call is TRBV27, the J call TRBJ2-7, with 10 bases fitting TRBD1. This CDR3 has 17 amino acids. Trimming removed 6 bases from V and 4 bases from J; junction bases left unmatched: 15. Germline V gene sequence: CDR1 MNHEY, CDR2 SMNVEV (reference sequence). The CDR3 coding sequence is TGTGCCAGCAGCCCTATCGGAAATAGACAGGGGGCTTACGAGCAGTACTTC. It yields the protein CASSPIGNRQGAYEQYF.

This clone appeared a single time. This chain connects TRBV14 to TRBJ2-1; D is uncertain. This CDR3 has 15 amino acids. Germline loops: CDR1 SGHDN, CDR2 FVKESK. The V end was cut by 1 base, the J end by 4 bases, with 11 bases between. The CDR3 DNA reads as TGTGCCAGCAGCCAAGGAGGCTTACGTTACAATGAGCAGTTCTTC. Encoded protein: CASSQGGLRYNEQFF.

The chain is built from TRBV5-1 and TRBJ2-2; the match to TRBD2 covers 14 bases. The V segment lost 7 bases and the J segment 6 bases; nucleotides outside the gene matches: 11. The CDR3 is 17 amino acids. Germline V lookup: CDR1 SGHRS, CDR2 YFSETQ. CDR3 nucleotide sequence: TGCGCCAGCCGAAAAGGGACTAGCGGGAGATCGGCCGGGGAGCTGTTTTTT. Translation: CASRKGTSGRSAGELFF.